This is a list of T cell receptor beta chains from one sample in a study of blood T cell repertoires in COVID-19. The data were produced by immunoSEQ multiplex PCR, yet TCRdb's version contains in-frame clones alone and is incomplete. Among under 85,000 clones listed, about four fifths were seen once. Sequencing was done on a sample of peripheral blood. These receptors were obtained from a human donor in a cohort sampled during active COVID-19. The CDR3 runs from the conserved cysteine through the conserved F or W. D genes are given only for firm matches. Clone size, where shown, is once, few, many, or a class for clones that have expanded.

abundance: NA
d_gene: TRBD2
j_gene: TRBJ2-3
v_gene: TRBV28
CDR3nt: TGTGCCAGCAGTTTAAGCGGGGGGCCCTCGGGTACGCAGTATTTT
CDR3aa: CASSLSGGPSGTQYF

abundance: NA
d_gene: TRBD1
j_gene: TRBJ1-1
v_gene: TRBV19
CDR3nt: TGTGCCAGTAGTCCCTGGACAGGGAACCCCGTGAACACTGAAGCTTTCTTT
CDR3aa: CASSPWTGNPVNTEAFF

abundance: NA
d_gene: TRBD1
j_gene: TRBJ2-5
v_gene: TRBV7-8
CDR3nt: TGTGCCAGCAGCTTAGATAGGACAGGGGTTCAAGAGACCCAGTACTTC
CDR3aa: CASSLDRTGVQETQYF

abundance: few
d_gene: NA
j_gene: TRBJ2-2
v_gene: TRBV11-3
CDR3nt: TGTGCCAGCAGCTTAGTTCGCGGGTACGGGGAGCTGTTTTTT
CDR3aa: CASSLVRGYGELFF

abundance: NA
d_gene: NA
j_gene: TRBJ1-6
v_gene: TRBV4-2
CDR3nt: TGTGCCAGCAGCGGCAGTCATTCACCCCTCCACTTT
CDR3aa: CASSGSHSPLHF

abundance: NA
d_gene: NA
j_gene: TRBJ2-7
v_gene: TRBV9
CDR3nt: NA
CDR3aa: CASSGGTFGSYEQYF

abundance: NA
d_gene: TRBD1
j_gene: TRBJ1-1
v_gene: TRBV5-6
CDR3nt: TGTGCCAGCAGCTGGGGGACAGAGAACACTGAAGCTTTCTTT
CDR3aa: CASSWGTENTEAFF

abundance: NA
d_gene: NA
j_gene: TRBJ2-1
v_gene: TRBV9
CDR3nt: TGTGCCAGCAGCGGCACAAGGGGGCAGTTCTTC
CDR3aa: CASSGTRGQFF

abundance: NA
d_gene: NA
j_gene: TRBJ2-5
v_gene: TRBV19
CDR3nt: TGTGCCAGTAGTAGTGGAGGGTTTCGGCTGGAGACCCAGTACTTC
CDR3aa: CASSSGGFRLETQYF

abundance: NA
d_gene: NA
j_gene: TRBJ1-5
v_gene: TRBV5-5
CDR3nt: TGTGCCAGCAGCTCCGACAGCCCGTTGAATCAGCCCCAGCATTTT
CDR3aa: CASSSDSPLNQPQHF

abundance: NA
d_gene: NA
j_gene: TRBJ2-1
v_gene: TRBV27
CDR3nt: TGTGCCAGTCACGCTGGGGCAAATGAGCAGTTCTTC
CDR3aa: CASHAGANEQFF

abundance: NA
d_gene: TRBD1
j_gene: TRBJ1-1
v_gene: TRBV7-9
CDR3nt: TGTGCCAGCAGGGACCGGGGACAGAGAAACACTGAAGCTTTCTTT
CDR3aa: CASRDRGQRNTEAFF

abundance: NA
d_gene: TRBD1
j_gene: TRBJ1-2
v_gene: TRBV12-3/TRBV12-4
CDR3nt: TGTGCCAGCAGCCATGACAGGGGTCGGGGCTACACCTTC
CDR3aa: CASSHDRGRGYTF

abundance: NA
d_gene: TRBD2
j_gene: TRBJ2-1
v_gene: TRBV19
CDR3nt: TGTGCCAGTAGCCTACTAGCGGGGGACTACAATGAGCAGTTCTTC
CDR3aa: CASSLLAGDYNEQFF

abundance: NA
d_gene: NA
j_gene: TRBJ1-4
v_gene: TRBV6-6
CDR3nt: TGTGCCAGCAGTTGGCCCCCCAGGGGCCGGGGTGAAAAACTGTTTTTT
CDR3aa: CASSWPPRGRGEKLFF

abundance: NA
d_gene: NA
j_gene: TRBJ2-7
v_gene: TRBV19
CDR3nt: TGTGCCAGTAGTATCCGGGACTCCGGGGCCGAGCAGTACTTC
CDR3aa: CASSIRDSGAEQYF

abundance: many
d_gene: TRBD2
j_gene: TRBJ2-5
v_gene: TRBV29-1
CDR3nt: TGCAGCGTTGGGACTAGCGGGGGTCAAGAGACCCAGTACTTC
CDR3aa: CSVGTSGGQETQYF

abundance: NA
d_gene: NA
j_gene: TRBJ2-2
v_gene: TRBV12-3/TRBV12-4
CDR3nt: TGTGCCAGCAGTTTGGTAGCTCCCGGGGAGCTGTTTTTT
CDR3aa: CASSLVAPGELFF

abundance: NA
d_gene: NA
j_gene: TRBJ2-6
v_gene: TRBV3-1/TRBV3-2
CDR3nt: TGTGCCAGCAGCGGACATGGGGCCAACGTCCTGACTTTC
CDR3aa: CASSGHGANVLTF

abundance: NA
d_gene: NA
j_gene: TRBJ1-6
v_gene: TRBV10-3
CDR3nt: TGTGCCATCAGTGAGACAGGGCTACCAATACCTTCACCCCTCCACTTT
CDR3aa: CAISETGLPIPSPLHF

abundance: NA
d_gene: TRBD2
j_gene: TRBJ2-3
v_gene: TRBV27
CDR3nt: TGTGCCAGCAGTTCAACTAGCGGGGGGGCAGTGTCCGATACGCAGTATTTT
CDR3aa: CASSSTSGGAVSDTQYF

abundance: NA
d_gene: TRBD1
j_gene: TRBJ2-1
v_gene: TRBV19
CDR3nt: TGTGCCAGTAGTATAGAAGGACAGGAATACAATGAGCAGTTCTTC
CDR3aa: CASSIEGQEYNEQFF

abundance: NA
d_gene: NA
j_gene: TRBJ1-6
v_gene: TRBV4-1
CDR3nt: TGCGCCAGCAGCCCACGCGAGGACATTTCACCCCTCCACTTT
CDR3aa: CASSPREDISPLHF

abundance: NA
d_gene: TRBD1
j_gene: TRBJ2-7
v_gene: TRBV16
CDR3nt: TGTGCCAGCAGCCAATCTAGGACAGGTCTTGGGGAGCAGTACTTC
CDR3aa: CASSQSRTGLGEQYF

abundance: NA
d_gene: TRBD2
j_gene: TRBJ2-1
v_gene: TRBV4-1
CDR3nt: TGCGCCAGCAGCCAAATAGCGGGGGGGCCCGGTGAGCAGTTCTTC
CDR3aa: CASSQIAGGPGEQFF

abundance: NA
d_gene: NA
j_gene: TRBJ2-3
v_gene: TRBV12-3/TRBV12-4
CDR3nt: TGTGCCAGCAGTTTGAGCGGTTCAGACACGCAGTATTTT
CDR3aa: CASSLSGSDTQYF

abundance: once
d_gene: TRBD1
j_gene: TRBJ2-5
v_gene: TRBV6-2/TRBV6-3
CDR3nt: TGTGCCAGCAGCTTTACCTCACAGGGGGCGGTTGCGAAGACCCAAGAGACCCAGTACTTC
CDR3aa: CASSFTSQGAVAKTQETQYF

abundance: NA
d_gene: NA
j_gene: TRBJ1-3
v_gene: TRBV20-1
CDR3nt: TGCAGTGCCGAACGGGGAAACACCATATATTTT
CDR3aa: CSAERGNTIYF

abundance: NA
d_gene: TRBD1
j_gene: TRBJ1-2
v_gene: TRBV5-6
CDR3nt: TGTGCCAGCACCCGGGACAGGGGGCTCTATGGCTACACCTTC
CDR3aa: CASTRDRGLYGYTF

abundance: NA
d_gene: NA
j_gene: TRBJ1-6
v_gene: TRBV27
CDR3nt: TGTGCCAGCAGGAGGCCTAGCTCCTATAATTCACCCCTCCACTTT
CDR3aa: CASRRPSSYNSPLHF

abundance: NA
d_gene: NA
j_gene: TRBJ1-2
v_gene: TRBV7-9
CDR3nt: TGTGCCAGCAGCCCCAGGGCCACTAACTATGGCTACACCTTC
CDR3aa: CASSPRATNYGYTF

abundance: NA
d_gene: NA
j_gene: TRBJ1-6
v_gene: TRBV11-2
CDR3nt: TGTGCCAGCAGCTTCCGGGGCTCCTATAATTCACCCCTCCACTTT
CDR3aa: CASSFRGSYNSPLHF

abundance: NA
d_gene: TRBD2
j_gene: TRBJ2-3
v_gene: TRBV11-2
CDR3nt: TGTGCCAGCAGGTGGGCGGGGGGACCAGGAGATACGCAGTATTTT
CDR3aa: CASRWAGGPGDTQYF

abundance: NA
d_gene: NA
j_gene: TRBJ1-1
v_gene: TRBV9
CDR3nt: TGTGCCAGCACCCCCGTGGGAGGACATGAAGCTTTCTTT
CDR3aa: CASTPVGGHEAFF

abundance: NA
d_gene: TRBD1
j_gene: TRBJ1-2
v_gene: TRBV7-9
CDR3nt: TGTGCCAGCAGCCCCTCGGACAGGGCCGGAATTGGCTACACCTTC
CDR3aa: CASSPSDRAGIGYTF

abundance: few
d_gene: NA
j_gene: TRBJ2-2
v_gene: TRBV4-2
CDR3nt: TGTGCCAGCAGCAAAACGCCTTTTCCAGCGAACACCGGGGAGCTGTTTTTT
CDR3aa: CASSKTPFPANTGELFF

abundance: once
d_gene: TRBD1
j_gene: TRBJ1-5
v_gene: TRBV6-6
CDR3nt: TGTGCCAGCAGTTACCGGGACAGGGATCAGCCCCAGCATTTT
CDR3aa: CASSYRDRDQPQHF

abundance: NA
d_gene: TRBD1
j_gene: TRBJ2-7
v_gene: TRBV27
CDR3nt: TGTGCCAGCAGTTCGAGGGGATCCGGGACAGGGTTTTCCGAGCAGTACTTC
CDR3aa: CASSSRGSGTGFSEQYF

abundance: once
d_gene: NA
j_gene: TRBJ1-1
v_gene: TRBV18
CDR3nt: TGTGCCAGCTCAGCCGAACATCTGGTTACTTTCTTT
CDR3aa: CASSAEHLVTFF

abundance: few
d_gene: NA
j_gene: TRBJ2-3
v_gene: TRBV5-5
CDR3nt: TGTGCCAGCAGCTTGGCGGCAGATACGCAGTATTTT
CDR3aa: CASSLAADTQYF

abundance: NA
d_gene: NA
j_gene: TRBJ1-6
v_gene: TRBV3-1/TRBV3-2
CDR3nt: TGTGCCAGCAGCCAAGAGTCTGGGGCTCATTCACCCCTCCACTTT
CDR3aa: CASSQESGAHSPLHF

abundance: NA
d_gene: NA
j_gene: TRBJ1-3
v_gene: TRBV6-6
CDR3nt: TGTGCCAGCAGTCTCAATACCCTGGCCTCCCAGGTTGGAAACACCATATATTTT
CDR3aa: CASSLNTLASQVGNTIYF

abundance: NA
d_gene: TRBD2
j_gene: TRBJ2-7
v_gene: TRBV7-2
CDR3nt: TGTGCCAGCAGCTCCGGCGGGGGGACGTATGAGCAGTACTTC
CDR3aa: CASSSGGGTYEQYF

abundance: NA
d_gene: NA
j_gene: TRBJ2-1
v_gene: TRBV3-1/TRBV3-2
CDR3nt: TGTGCCAGCAGCCACGGGGGATATGAGCAGTTCTTC
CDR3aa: CASSHGGYEQFF

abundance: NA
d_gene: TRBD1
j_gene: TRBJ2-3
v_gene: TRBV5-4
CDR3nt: TGTGCCAGCAGCTTTCCCCCAGGGGGAGCCACAGATACGCAGTATTTT
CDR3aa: CASSFPPGGATDTQYF

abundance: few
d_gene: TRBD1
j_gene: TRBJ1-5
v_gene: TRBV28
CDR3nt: TGTGCCAGCAGCCCGAGGACAGGGTATGATCAGCCCCAGCATTTT
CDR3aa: CASSPRTGYDQPQHF

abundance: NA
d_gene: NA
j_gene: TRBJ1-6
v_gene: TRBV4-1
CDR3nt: TGCGCCAGCAGCCAAGAGTCGGTTCGAACACCCCTCCACTTT
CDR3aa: CASSQESVRTPLHF

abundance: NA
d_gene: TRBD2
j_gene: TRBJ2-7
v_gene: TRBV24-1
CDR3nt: TGTGCCACCAGTGACCCTAGCGGGGGTTCCTACGAGCAGTACTTC
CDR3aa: CATSDPSGGSYEQYF

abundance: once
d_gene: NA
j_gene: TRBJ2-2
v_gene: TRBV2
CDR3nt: TGTGCCAGCAGCCCCTTGGGGCTCAGTACGACCGGGGAGCTGTTTTTT
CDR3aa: CASSPLGLSTTGELFF

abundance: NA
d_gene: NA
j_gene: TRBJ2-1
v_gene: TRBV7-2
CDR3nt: TGTGCCAGCAGCTTCCCACCGCCTCGGGACAATGAGCAGTTCTTC
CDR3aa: CASSFPPPRDNEQFF

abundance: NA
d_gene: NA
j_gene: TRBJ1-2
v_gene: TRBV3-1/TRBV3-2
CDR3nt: TGTGCCAGCAGCCAAGAACGCAGGGACTATGGCTACACCTTC
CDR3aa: CASSQERRDYGYTF

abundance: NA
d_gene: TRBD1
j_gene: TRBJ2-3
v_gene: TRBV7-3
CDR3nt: TGTGCCAGCAGCCGCTCCGGGACAGGGGGCCCAGATACGCAGTATTTT
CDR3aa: CASSRSGTGGPDTQYF